Below, 30 T cell receptor beta chains from the same sample are listed, as sequenced in a study of PD-L1 blockade in urothelial cancer. Sequencing used immunoSEQ multiplex PCR; TCRdb keeps in-frame clones, though not all of them. The table records about 100,000 clones, 91% of them present only once. Sample: PBMCs, taken around atezolizumab (anti-PD-L1) treatment. The receptors were gathered from an elderly woman with urothelial cancer.

As concerns this clone: The same CDR3 is also encoded by other DNA sequences in this sample. This sequence joins TRBV9 and TRBJ2-1; no firm D call. This CDR3 is 15 amino acids long. From germline, CDR1 is SGDLS and CDR2 YYNGEE. V was clipped by 4 bases and J by 0 bases, with 11 bases between them. This chain's CDR3 is CASSPQPSSYNEQFF. The CDR3 nucleotides are TGTGCCAGCAGCCCCCAACCGAGCTCCTACAATGAGCAGTTCTTC. Variable domain in full (rest from reference TRBV9 and TRBJ2-1): DSGVTQTPKHLITATGQRVTLRCSPRSGDLSVYWYQQSLDQGLQFLIQYYNGEERAKGNILERFSAQQFPDLHSELNLSSLELGDSALYFCASSPQPSSYNEQFFGPGTRLTVL.

This clone showed up just a few times. The CDR3, as DNA: TGTGCCAGCAGCTTAGGACAGGGGGACTTCTACGAGCAGTACTTC. Its translation: CASSLGQGDFYEQYF. The rearrangement uses TRBV11-1 and TRBJ2-7, with 9 bases fitting TRBD1. The CDR3 totals 15 residues. Germline CDR1 reads SGHAT; CDR2 reads FQDESV (reference sequence). After removal of 1 base from V and 3 bases from J, the junction contained 4 bases not matched to a gene.

The chain combines TRBV6-5 with TRBJ1-2; 8 bases match TRBD1. Germline lookup yields CDR1 MNHEY and CDR2 SVGAGI. J gave up 12 bases and V 6 bases, and 12 bases lay outside the gene matches. This CDR3 is 13 amino acids long. In DNA, the CDR3 is TGTGCCAGCAGAACCGGGACAGGCCTATCCAACACCTTC. Protein sequence: CASRTGTGLSNTF.

This clone was seen more than once but under ten times. V gene TRBV29-1 combines with J gene TRBJ1-1; 7 bases map to TRBD1. CDR1 SQVTM and CDR2 ANQGSEA come from the germline V gene. The CDR3 is 13 amino acids. V was pared by 6 bases and J by 2 bases, with 6 bases of the junction left unmatched. The CDR3 region is CSVRQGGNTEAFF. The CDR3 bases are TGCAGCGTGCGACAGGGAGGAAACACTGAAGCTTTCTTT.

The chain couples TRBV30 to TRBJ2-5, with D hard to call. The germline V gene encodes CDR1 GTSNPN and CDR2 SVGIG (reference sequence). V was cut by 2 bases and J by 2 bases, with 9 bases left in between. This CDR3 is built from 13 residues. For the CDR3, the DNA is TGTGCCTGGAGTCTCGCACTTCAAGAGACCCAGTACTTC. It is translated as CAWSLALQETQYF.

The chain carries TRBV10-1 and TRBJ1-2, with D maybe TRBD1 (5 bases). CDR3 length: 13 amino acids. Germline loops: CDR1 WNHNN, CDR2 SYGVQD (reference sequence). V shed 2 bases and J shed 4 bases, with 8 bases lying between them. The CDR3 sequence is CASSEQGSYGYTF. For the CDR3, the DNA is TGCGCCAGCAGTGAGCAGGGCAGCTATGGCTACACCTTC.

CDR3 nucleotide sequence: TGTGCCAGCAGCATCGAGGGGGCAGGGGGCTACACCTTC. As protein: CASSIEGAGGYTF. The V and J genes are TRBV27 and TRBJ1-2; 7 bases are shared with TRBD1. V was clipped by 6 bases and J by 8 bases; unmatched bases: 9. CDR1 MNHEY and CDR2 SMNVEV come from the germline V gene (reference sequence). CDR3 size: 13 residues.

The chain recombines TRBV29-1 with TRBJ2-1, with 9 bases matching TRBD1. The CDR3 runs to 14 residues. Germline CDR1 is SQVTM and CDR2 is ANQGSEA. Germline trimming cut 6 bases from V and 2 bases from J; bases unmatched to any gene: 5. As DNA, the CDR3 is TGCAGCGTCCTGGACAGGGGAACCTACAATGAGCAGTTCTTC. This codes for CSVLDRGTYNEQFF.

This chain joins TRBV6-4 and TRBJ1-2; TRBD1 is a possible D gene (6 bases). In germline, CDR1 is MRHNA, CDR2 SNTAGT. Trimming took off 0 bases at V and 4 bases at J, with 15 bases between the two ends. The CDR3 length is 16 residues. The CDR3 loop is CASSDSSLTGTYGYTF. The CDR3 DNA reads TGTGCCAGCAGTGACTCGAGCTTGACAGGAACCTATGGCTACACCTTC.

The chain carries TRBV2 and TRBJ2-7; a possible D gene is TRBD1 (6 bases). The ends were cut back, 9 bases at V and 2 bases at J, with 20 bases in the middle. This CDR3 comprises 15 residues. Germline CDR1 reads SNHLY; CDR2 reads FYNNEI. Here the CDR3 reads CARGATSWGTYEQYF. CDR3 coding DNA: TGTGCCAGGGGGGCGACCTCTTGGGGGACCTACGAGCAGTACTTC.

This rearrangement joins TRBV10-1 to TRBJ2-1, with a possible D match to TRBD1 (6 bases). CDR1 is WNHNN, CDR2 SYGVQD, per germline (reference sequence). The CDR3 loop spans 14 amino acids. V was clipped by 3 bases and J by 1 base, with 7 bases between them. The CDR3 region has the DNA TGCGCCAGCAGTGAAACAGGGTCCTACAATGAGCAGTTCTTC. Residues: CASSETGSYNEQFF.

The chain combines TRBV7-2 with TRBJ2-1, with 9 nucleotides matching TRBD2. CDR1 and CDR2 (germline): SGHTA, FQGNSA. CDR3 length: 13 amino acids. V gave up 5 bases and J gave up 8 bases; unmatched junction bases: 4. The CDR3 bases are TGTGCCAGCAGCCCTGGGACTAGCTATGAGCAGTTCTTC. Protein: CASSPGTSYEQFF.

The genes are TRBV29-1 and TRBJ2-7; 9 nucleotides agree with TRBD1. Per germline, CDR1 SQVTM and CDR2 ANQGSEA. V lost 7 bases to trimming and J lost 2 bases; unmatched junction nucleotides: 12. There are 15 residues in the CDR3. CDR3 nucleotide sequence: TGCAGCGCCGGAAACCGGGACAGGGTTGCCTACGAGCAGTACTTC. Translation: CSAGNRDRVAYEQYF.

The CDR3 sequence: CASSSWTGATGELFF. CDR3 nucleotides: TGTGCCAGCAGCTCTTGGACAGGGGCCACCGGGGAGCTGTTTTTT. The chain has TRBV7-7 and TRBJ2-2; 9 bases are a match to TRBD1. CDR3 length equals 15 residues. Germline CDR1 SSHAT, CDR2 FNYEAQ (reference sequence). The J segment lost 4 bases and the V segment lost 4 bases, leaving 4 bases of the junction unmatched.

This clone was detected only once. V is TRBV9 and J is TRBJ1-2; D possibly corresponds to TRBD1 (5 bases). Trimming shortened V by 0 bases and J by 2 bases, and 8 bases separated the two germline ends. The germline CDR1 and CDR2 sequences are SGDLS and YYNGEE. The CDR3 length is 14 residues. CDR3 in DNA: TGTGCCAGCAGCGTAGCTTCAGGGAACTATGGCTACACCTTC. It codes for CASSVASGNYGYTF.

The chain has TRBV7-6 and TRBJ2-1; the D gene is possibly TRBD2 (6 bases). The CDR3 extends over 14 amino acids. Germline loops: CDR1 SGHVS, CDR2 FNYEAQ. Trimming cost V 5 bases and J 2 bases, with 10 bases left between them. The CDR3 loop is CASSGGNPYNEQFF. DNA for the CDR3: TGTGCCAGCAGCGGCGGGAACCCCTACAATGAGCAGTTCTTC.

The chain carries TRBV11-3 and TRBJ2-2, with D perhaps matching TRBD1 (6 bases). The CDR3 has 13 residues. V was pared by 5 bases and J by 6 bases, with 10 bases between. Germline CDR1 reads SGHNT; CDR2 reads YENEEA. The CDR3 sequence is CASSTQGSGELFF. For the CDR3, the DNA is TGTGCCAGCAGCACACAGGGTTCCGGGGAGCTGTTTTTT.

DNA of the CDR3: TGTGCCAGCAGTGAAGATGTTCGTGGGAGCGGCTACACCTTC. It specifies CASSEDVRGSGYTF. The chain combines TRBV6-1 with TRBJ1-2, with D unclear. Germline V lookup: CDR1 MNHNS, CDR2 SASEGT. The CDR3 is 14 residues long. Trimming removed 1 base from V and 8 bases from J, with 14 bases in between.

The V call is TRBV5-6, the J call TRBJ1-6, with a tentative D call TRBD1 (5 bases). The CDR3 is 15 amino acids. The V end was cut by 1 base, the J end by 7 bases, with 12 bases between. Germline CDR1 and CDR2: SGHDT and YYEEEE. CDR3 sequence (DNA): TGTGCCAGCAGCTTGACAGGCATGGGGAATTCACCCCTCCACTTT. Protein: CASSLTGMGNSPLHF.

The V gene is TRBV27, the J gene TRBJ2-7; TRBD1 is a possible D gene (5 bases). The CDR3 covers 14 residues. With 5 bases removed from V and 3 bases from J, the gap between germline ends came to 14 bases. Per the germline V gene, CDR1 is MNHEY and CDR2 is SMNVEV (reference sequence). The CDR3 DNA sequence: TGTGCCAGCAGTCCCAGGACACTTCTCTACGAGCAGTACTTC. This codes for CASSPRTLLYEQYF.

The V gene is TRBV7-2, the J gene TRBJ1-5; D perhaps matches TRBD1 (6 bases). Trimming stripped 5 bases from V and 5 bases from J, with 13 bases between. Germline V gives CDR1 SGHTA, CDR2 FQGNSA. CDR3 length equals 14 residues. The CDR3 spells CASSQRTADQPQHF. The CDR3 nucleotides are TGTGCCAGCAGCCAACGGACAGCCGATCAGCCCCAGCATTTT.

The chain joins TRBV28 to TRBJ2-7, with unresolved D. V lost 11 bases to trimming and J lost 2 bases, with 16 bases between them. There are 13 residues in the CDR3. Germline V gene data show CDR1 as MDHEN and CDR2 as SYDVKM. The CDR3 loop reads CAGSSQPTYEQYF. The CDR3 DNA reads as TGTGCCGGCTCTTCACAACCAACCTACGAGCAGTACTTC.

This clone has only one observation. This chain joins TRBV28 and TRBJ1-1; D is possibly TRBD1 (5 bases). This CDR3 region has 16 residues. V lost 5 bases, J lost 2 bases, and 18 bases lay in between. Germline V gives CDR1 MDHEN, CDR2 SYDVKM. For the CDR3, the DNA is TGTGCCAGCAGTACTAGCTGGCTGACAGTCAACACTGAAGCTTTCTTT. Its translation: CASSTSWLTVNTEAFF. The whole variable domain, filled in from reference TRBV28 and TRBJ1-1, reads DVKVTQSSRYLVKRTGEKVFLECVQDMDHENMFWYRQDPGLGLRLIYFSYDVKMKEKGDIPEGYSVSREKKERFSLILESASTNQTSMYLCASSTSWLTVNTEAFFGQGTRLTVV.

The gene calls are TRBV7-3 and TRBJ2-7, with a tentative D call TRBD2 (5 bases). From germline, CDR1 is SGHTA and CDR2 FQGTGA. V was clipped by 5 bases and J by 5 bases, with 16 bases between them. The CDR3 has 14 amino acids. CDR3 coding DNA: TGTGCCAGCAGCCCCCCGAGAGGGAGCCACGAGCAGTACTTC. Translating it yields CASSPPRGSHEQYF.

V gene TRBV5-1 combines with J gene TRBJ2-3, with D maybe TRBD1 (5 bases). This CDR3 comprises 15 residues. V lost 4 bases and J lost 2, with 14 bases in between. Germline V gene data show CDR1 as SGHRS and CDR2 as YFSETQ. CDR3 loop: CASSPTGRDTDTQYF. The CDR3 DNA is TGCGCCAGCAGCCCAACAGGCAGAGACACAGATACGCAGTATTTT.

The genes are TRBV6-1 and TRBJ2-5; 8 nucleotides align to TRBD1. After removal of 10 bases from V and 1 base from J, the junction contained 8 bases not matched to a gene. Germline V gives CDR1 MNHNS, CDR2 SASEGT. This CDR3 is built from 14 residues. The CDR3 coding sequence is TGTGCCACCAGAACCAGGGGGCGCCAAGAGACCCAGTACTTC. It specifies CATRTRGRQETQYF.

The V call is TRBV19, the J call TRBJ2-1; a weak D match, TRBD2 (6 bases). Per the germline V gene, CDR1 is LNHDA and CDR2 is SQIVND (reference sequence). V gave up 3 bases and J gave up 6 bases, with 18 bases separating them. The CDR3 has 16 amino acids. CDR3 sequence (DNA): TGTGCCAGTAGTATGGACACCAAGGTGGGGGGCAATGAGCAGTTCTTC. This encodes CASSMDTKVGGNEQFF. The full variable domain, with the rest looked up from reference TRBV19 and TRBJ2-1, is DGGITQSPKYLFRKEGQNVTLSCEQNLNHDAMYWYRQDPGQGLRLIYYSQIVNDFQKGDIAEGYSVSREKKESFPLTVTSAQKNPTAFYLCASSMDTKVGGNEQFFGPGTRLTVL.

Only one count was recorded for this clone. V and J are TRBV15 and TRBJ2-7, with D maybe TRBD2 (6 bases). Germline assignment: CDR1 LNHNV and CDR2 YYDKDF (reference sequence). The CDR3 loop spans 15 amino acids. Trimming stripped 0 bases from V and 3 bases from J, with 12 bases between. DNA for the CDR3: TGTGCCACCAGCAGAGAGGGGGGTCTTCGCTACGAGCAGTACTTC. Protein product: CATSREGGLRYEQYF.

This clone is a singleton in its sample. One junction end disagrees with the germline gene, perhaps due to a read error. The gene calls are TRBV11-2 and TRBJ1-4; 8 bases are a match to TRBD1. This CDR3 contains 16 residues. Germline V CDR1 and CDR2: SGHAT, FQNNGV. Written as DNA, the CDR3 is TGTGCCAGCAGCCCGACATACCGGGACAGGACGACTCGGGAGATTTTT. It translates to CASSPTYRDRTTREIF.

The J gene is TRBJ2-1, the V gene TRBV10-1, with 9 bases matching TRBD2. The CDR3 runs to 18 residues. V was pared by 2 bases and J by 3 bases, with 11 bases of the junction left unmatched. The germline V gene encodes CDR1 WNHNN and CDR2 SYGVQD (reference sequence). The CDR3 is CASSEIERGAGGYNEQFF. CDR3 nucleotide sequence: TGCGCCAGCAGTGAGATTGAGAGAGGAGCGGGAGGCTACAATGAGCAGTTCTTC.